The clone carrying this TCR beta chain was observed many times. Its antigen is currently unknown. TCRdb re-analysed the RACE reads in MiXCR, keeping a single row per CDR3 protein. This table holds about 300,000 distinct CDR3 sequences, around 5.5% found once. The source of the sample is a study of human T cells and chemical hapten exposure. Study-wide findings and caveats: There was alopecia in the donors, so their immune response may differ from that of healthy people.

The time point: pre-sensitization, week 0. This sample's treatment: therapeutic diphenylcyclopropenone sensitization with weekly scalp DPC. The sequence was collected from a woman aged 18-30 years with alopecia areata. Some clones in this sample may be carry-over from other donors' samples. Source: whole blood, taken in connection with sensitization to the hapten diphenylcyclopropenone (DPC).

CDR3 loop: CASSQALAGGPDTDTQYF. CDR3 coding DNA: TGTGCCAGCAGCCAAGCTCTAGCGGGGGGGCCCGACACAGATACGCAGTATTTT. V is TRBV4-2 and J is TRBJ2-3, with TRBD2 matching over 12 bases. Germline-derived CDR1 and CDR2 are LGHNA and YNFKEQ. The CDR3 has 18 residues. J lost 2 bases, V lost 1 base, and 7 bases had no gene match.